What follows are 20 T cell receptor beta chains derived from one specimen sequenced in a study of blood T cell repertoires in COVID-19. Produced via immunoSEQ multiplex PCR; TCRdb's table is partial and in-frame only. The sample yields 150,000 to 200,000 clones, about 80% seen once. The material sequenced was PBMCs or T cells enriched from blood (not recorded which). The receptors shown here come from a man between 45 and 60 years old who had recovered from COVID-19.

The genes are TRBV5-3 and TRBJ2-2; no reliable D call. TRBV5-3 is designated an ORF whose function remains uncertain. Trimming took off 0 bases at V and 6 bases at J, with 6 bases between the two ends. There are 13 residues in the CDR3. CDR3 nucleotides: TGTGCCAGAAGCTTGGCATTCCCCGGGGAGCTGTTTTTT. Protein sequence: CARSLAFPGELFF.

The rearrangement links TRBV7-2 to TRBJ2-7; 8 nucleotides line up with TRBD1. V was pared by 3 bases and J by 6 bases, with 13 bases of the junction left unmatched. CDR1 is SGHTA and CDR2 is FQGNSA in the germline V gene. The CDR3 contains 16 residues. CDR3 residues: CASSLRLGQGFAEQYF. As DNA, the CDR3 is TGTGCCAGCAGCTTGCGCCTTGGACAGGGATTCGCCGAGCAGTACTTC.

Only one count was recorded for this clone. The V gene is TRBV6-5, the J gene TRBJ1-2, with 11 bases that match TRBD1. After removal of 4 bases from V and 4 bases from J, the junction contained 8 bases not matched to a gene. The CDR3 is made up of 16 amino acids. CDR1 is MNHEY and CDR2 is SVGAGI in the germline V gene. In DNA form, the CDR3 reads TGTGCCAGCAGTTCAAACTTCGGGACAGGGGGCTATGGCTACACCTTC. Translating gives CASSSNFGTGGYGYTF.

As DNA, the CDR3 is TGTGCCAGCAGTTTCGGACAGGGGGCTTATGGCTACACCTTC. Translation: CASSFGQGAYGYTF. The chain is built from TRBV2 and TRBJ1-2, with 11 bases fitting TRBD1. The ends lost 5 bases at V and 5 bases at J; junction bases unmatched: 4. CDR3 size: 14 residues. Germline CDR1 SNHLY, CDR2 FYNNEI.

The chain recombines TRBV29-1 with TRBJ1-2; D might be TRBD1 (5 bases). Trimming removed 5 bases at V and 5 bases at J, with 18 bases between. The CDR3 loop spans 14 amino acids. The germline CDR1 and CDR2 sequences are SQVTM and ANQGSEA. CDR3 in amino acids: CSVLSGRSAYGYTF. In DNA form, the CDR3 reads TGCAGCGTTCTCTCAGGGAGGTCGGCGTATGGCTACACCTTC. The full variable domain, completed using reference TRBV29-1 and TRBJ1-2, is SAVISQKPSRDICQRGTSLTIQCQVDSQVTMMFWYRQQPGQSLTLIATANQGSEATYESGFVIDKFPISRPNLTFSTLTVSNMSPEDSSIYLCSVLSGRSAYGYTFGSGTRLTVV.

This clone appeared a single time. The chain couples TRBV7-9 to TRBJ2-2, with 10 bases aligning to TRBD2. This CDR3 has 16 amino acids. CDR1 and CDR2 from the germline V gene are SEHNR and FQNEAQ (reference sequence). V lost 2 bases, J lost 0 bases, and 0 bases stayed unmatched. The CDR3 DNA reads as TGTGCCAGCAGCTTAAGCGGGGGGGCGAACACCGGGGAGCTGTTTTTT. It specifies CASSLSGGANTGELFF.

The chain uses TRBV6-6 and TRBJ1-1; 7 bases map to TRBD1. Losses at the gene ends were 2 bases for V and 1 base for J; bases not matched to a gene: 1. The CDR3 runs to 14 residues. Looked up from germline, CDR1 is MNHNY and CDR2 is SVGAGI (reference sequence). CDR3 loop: CASSYRGPNTEAFF. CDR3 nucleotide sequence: TGTGCCAGCAGTTACAGGGGGCCGAACACTGAAGCTTTCTTT.

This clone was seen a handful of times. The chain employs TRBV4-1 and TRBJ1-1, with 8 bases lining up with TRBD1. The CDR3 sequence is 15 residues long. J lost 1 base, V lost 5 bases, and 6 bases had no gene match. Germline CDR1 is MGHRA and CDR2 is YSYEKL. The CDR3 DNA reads TGCGCCAGCAGCGCACAGGGGGTGGGGAACACTGAAGCTTTCTTT. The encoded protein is CASSAQGVGNTEAFF.

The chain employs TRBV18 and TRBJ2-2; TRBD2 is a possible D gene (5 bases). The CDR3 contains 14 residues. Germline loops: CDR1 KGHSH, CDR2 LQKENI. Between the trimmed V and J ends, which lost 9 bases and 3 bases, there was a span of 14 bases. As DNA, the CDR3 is TGTGCCAGTCTATTAGCGCGAGACACCGGGGAGCTGTTTTTT. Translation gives CASLLARDTGELFF.

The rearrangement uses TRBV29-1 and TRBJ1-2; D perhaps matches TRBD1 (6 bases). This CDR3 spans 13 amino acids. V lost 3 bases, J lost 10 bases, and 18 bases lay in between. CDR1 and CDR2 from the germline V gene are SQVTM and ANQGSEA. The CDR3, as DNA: TGCAGCGTTGATCGGTCAGGGGAGAGTGTCTACACCTTC. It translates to CSVDRSGESVYTF.

The CDR3 loop is CASSPGIRTTNTEAFF. The CDR3 DNA follows: TGCGCCAGCAGCCCAGGGATTCGGACAACGAACACTGAAGCTTTCTTT. The V gene is TRBV5-1, the J gene TRBJ1-1; D perhaps matches TRBD1 (5 bases). In germline, CDR1 is SGHRS, CDR2 YFSETQ. Trimming stripped 4 bases from V and 1 base from J, with 17 bases between. The CDR3 extends over 16 amino acids.

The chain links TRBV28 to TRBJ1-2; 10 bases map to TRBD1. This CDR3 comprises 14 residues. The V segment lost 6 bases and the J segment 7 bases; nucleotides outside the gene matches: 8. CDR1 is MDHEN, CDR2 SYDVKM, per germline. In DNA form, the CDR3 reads TGTGCCAGCAGGCCGGGGACAGGGGTGGTTGGCTACACCTTC. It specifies CASRPGTGVVGYTF.

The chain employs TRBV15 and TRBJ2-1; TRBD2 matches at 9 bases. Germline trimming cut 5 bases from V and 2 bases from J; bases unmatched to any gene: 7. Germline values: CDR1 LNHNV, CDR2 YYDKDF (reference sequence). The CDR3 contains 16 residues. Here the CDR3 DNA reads TGTGCCACCAGCTCCTTGGGCGGGGGGGCCTACAATGAGCAGTTCTTC. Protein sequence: CATSSLGGGAYNEQFF.

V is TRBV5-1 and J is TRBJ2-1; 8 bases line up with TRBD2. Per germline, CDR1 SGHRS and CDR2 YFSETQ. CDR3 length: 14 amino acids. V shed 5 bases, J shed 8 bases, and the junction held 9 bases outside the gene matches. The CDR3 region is CASRWAGGGDEQFF. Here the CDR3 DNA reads TGCGCCAGCAGGTGGGCGGGGGGAGGCGATGAGCAGTTCTTC.

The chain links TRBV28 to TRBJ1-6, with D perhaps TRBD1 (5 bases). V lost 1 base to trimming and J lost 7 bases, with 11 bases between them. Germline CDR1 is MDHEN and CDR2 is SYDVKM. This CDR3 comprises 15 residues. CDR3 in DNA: TGTGCCAGCAGTTTATTATCAGGGAACAATTCACCCCTCCACTTT. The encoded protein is CASSLLSGNNSPLHF.

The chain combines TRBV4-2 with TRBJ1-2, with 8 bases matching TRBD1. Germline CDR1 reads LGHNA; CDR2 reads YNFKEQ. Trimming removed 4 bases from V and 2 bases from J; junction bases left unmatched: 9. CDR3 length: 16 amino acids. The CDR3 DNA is TGTGCCAGCAGCCTGTCTCCGGGACAGGAAAACTATGGCTACACCTTC. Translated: CASSLSPGQENYGYTF.

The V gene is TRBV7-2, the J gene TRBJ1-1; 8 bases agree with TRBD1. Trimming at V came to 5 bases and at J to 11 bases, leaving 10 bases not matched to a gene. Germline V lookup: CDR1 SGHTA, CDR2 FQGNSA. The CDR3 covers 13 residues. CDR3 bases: TGTGCCAGCAGCACGAACAGGGGGGAGACCGCTTTCTTT. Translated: CASSTNRGETAFF.

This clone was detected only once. Written as DNA, the CDR3 is TGTGCCAGCTCACCGCCGCGGACTAGCGGGGGCAGGTACATTCAGTACTTC. Translating it yields CASSPPRTSGGRYIQYF. V usage is TRBV18 and J usage is TRBJ2-4; the match to TRBD2 covers 13 bases. Germline lookup yields CDR1 KGHSH and CDR2 LQKENI. J lost 8 bases, V lost 3 bases, and 10 bases had no gene match. The CDR3 spans 17 residues.

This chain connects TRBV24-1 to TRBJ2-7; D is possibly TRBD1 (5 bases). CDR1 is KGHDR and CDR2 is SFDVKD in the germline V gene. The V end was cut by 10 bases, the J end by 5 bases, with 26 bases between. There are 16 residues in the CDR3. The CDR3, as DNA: TGTGCCACGACCTCCTTACAGGCCACTCTTCTGGACGAGCAGTACTTC. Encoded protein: CATTSLQATLLDEQYF.

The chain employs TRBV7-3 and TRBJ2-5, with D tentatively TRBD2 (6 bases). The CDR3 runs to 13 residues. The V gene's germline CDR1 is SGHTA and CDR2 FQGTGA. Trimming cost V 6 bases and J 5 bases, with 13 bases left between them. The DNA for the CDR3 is TGTGCCAGCAGTAAGATCGGGGGTGAGACCCAGTACTTC. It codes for CASSKIGGETQYF.